This T cell receptor (beta chain) stems from a study of T-cell reconstitution after alpha-beta-depleted transplantation in children. This clonotype appeared a single time. Its target is unknown. Since a much larger clone is just one base distant, this may be a read error. CDR1 is LGHNA and CDR2 is YNFKEQ in the germline V gene. CDR3 length: 14 residues. A TCRbeta library incorporating unique molecular identifiers was prepared. From the PCR reads, TCRdb called clonotypes with MiXCR, one entry per CDR3 protein. The repertoire consists of about 110,000 distinct CDR3 sequences, with approximately 10% occurring once and the leading ten covering about 34%. Study observations and caveats: One year after transplant, T-cell counts and diversity came mostly from newly produced T cells.

J is TRBJ2-7 and V is TRBV4-2; no clear D. The clonotype originates from a boy aged 2 to 10 with acute lymphoblastic leukemia, due to receive a stem cell transplant. The sample here was PBMCs, taken before TCRalphabeta/CD19-depleted stem cell transplant. CDR3 in amino acids: CASSQDRLAQEQCF. The CDR3 coding sequence is TGTGCCAGCAGCCAAGATCGGCTGGCGCAAGAGCAGTGCTTC.